This TCR beta chain comes out of a study of CD8 T cells in ankylosing spondylitis. TCRdb re-analysed the 5' RACE reads in MiXCR, keeping a single row per CDR3 protein. This sample has nearly 250,000 distinct CDR3 sequences, with approximately 30% found just once. Germline V gene sequence: CDR1 SGHRS, CDR2 YFSETQ. CDR3 length equals 15 residues. V was shortened by 6 bases and J by 0 bases, with 12 bases between the two germline ends. The V call is TRBV5-1, the J call TRBJ2-2; D is perhaps TRBD2 (5 bases). The clonotype was recovered from a male donor with ankylosing spondylitis or in good health (not recorded which). The sample was blood, either unsorted or a sorted T cell fraction (not recorded which). The CDR3 region has the DNA TGCGCCAGCACCACCGGGAACGCGAACACCGGGGAGCTGTTTTTT. Its translation is CASTTGNANTGELFF.